These 22 T cell receptor beta chains were all obtained from the same sample, sequenced in a study of T cell changes during pregnancy in multiple sclerosis. TCRdb keeps only in-frame clones here, not all; method: immunoSEQ multiplex PCR. Of around 71,000 clones listed, around nine tenths are singletons. The specimen was peripheral blood, collected in the third trimester of pregnancy. These TCRs come from a female donor with multiple sclerosis, enrolled in a pregnancy study.

The V gene is TRBV14, the J gene TRBJ2-7, with 12 bases that match TRBD2. The germline V gene has CDR1 SGHDN and CDR2 FVKESK. This CDR3 has 14 amino acids. V trimming: 4 bases; J trimming: 6 bases; junction bases outside the gene matches: 4. The CDR3 sequence is CASSLRLAGAEQYF. As DNA, the CDR3 is TGTGCCAGCAGCCTACGACTAGCGGGAGCCGAGCAGTACTTC.

The rearrangement uses TRBV30 and TRBJ2-1; 8 nucleotides line up with TRBD2. This CDR3 is built from 15 residues. The V segment lost 2 bases and the J segment 3 bases; nucleotides outside the gene matches: 6. The germline V gene encodes CDR1 GTSNPN and CDR2 SVGIG (reference sequence). CDR3 coding DNA: TGTGCCTGGAGTCCCAGCGGGAGAGACTACAATGAGCAGTTCTTC. Encoded protein: CAWSPSGRDYNEQFF.

The chain carries TRBV14 and TRBJ1-1, with TRBD1 matching 8 bases. The CDR3 covers 15 residues. CDR1 and CDR2 (germline): SGHDN, FVKESK. V lost 4 bases and J lost 1; bases outside the gene matches: 5. CDR3 nucleotide sequence: TGTGCCAGCAGCCTTAGGGACAGGTCGAACACTGAAGCTTTCTTT. As protein: CASSLRDRSNTEAFF.

The chain is built from TRBV30 and TRBJ1-4; possibly TRBD1 for D (5 bases). CDR1 GTSNPN and CDR2 SVGIG come from the germline V gene (reference sequence). The CDR3 is made up of 16 amino acids. V was shortened by 0 bases and J by 3 bases, with 14 bases between the two germline ends. CDR3 nucleotide sequence: TGTGCCTGGAGTGTTGGAGGGGCTGTGTCTAATGAAAAACTGTTTTTT. It encodes CAWSVGGAVSNEKLFF.

The chain couples TRBV20-1 to TRBJ2-5, with 7 positions matching TRBD2. The V gene's germline CDR1 is DFQATT and CDR2 SNEGSKA (reference sequence). CDR3 length equals 11 residues. Trimming took 6 bases from V and 4 from J; bases not matched to a gene: 2. CDR3 bases: TGCAGTGCATGGGGGGGAGAGACCCAGTACTTC. Protein sequence: CSAWGGETQYF.

This chain joins TRBV9 and TRBJ2-5; 8 bases fit TRBD2. Germline CDR1 and CDR2: SGDLS and YYNGEE. This CDR3 comprises 13 residues. The trim removed 6 bases at V and 5 bases at J, leaving 6 bases unmatched. The CDR3 nucleotides read TGTGCCAGCACGGGAGGGAGTGGTGAGACCCAGTACTTC. As protein: CASTGGSGETQYF.

V gene TRBV5-4 combines with J gene TRBJ1-1; possibly TRBD1 for D (6 bases). This CDR3 spans 15 amino acids. The V gene lost 4 bases and the J gene lost 3 bases, with 16 bases spanning the gap. Per the germline V gene, CDR1 is SGHNT and CDR2 is YYREEE (reference sequence). The CDR3 nucleotides read TGTGCCAGCAGCGACAGCAGGGGTTTGTACACTGAAGCTTTCTTT. Translated, it gives CASSDSRGLYTEAFF.

The V call is TRBV11-3, the J call TRBJ2-1, with TRBD2 as a possible D gene (6 bases). Germline V gives CDR1 SGHNT, CDR2 YENEEA. Between the trimmed V and J ends, which lost 4 bases and 9 bases, there was a span of 13 bases. The CDR3 has 13 amino acids. CDR3 in amino acids: CASSSDRSGEQFF. DNA for the CDR3: TGTGCCAGCAGCTCCGACCGTAGCGGTGAGCAGTTCTTC.

The rearrangement uses TRBV28 and TRBJ1-5, with D possibly matching TRBD1 (5 bases). Trimming removed 1 base from V and 6 bases from J, with 19 bases in between. Germline assignment: CDR1 MDHEN and CDR2 SYDVKM. This CDR3 has 17 residues. CDR3 sequence (DNA): TGTGCCAGCAGTTTATTAACCCTGGGTCGGGGGAGTCAGCCCCAGCATTTT. This sequence encodes CASSLLTLGRGSQPQHF.

Concerning this clone: This sample also contains other DNA sequences that code for the same CDR3. The rearrangement uses TRBV18 and TRBJ2-7, with a possible D match to TRBD2 (5 bases). Deletions cut 5 bases from V and 0 bases from J, with 14 bases between. CDR1 and CDR2 (germline): KGHSH, LQKENI. The CDR3 is 15 residues long. CDR3 DNA: TGTGCCAGCTCAGATAGCCGAGGGCACTCCTACGAGCAGTACTTC. Protein: CASSDSRGHSYEQYF. Full variable domain (outside the CDR3, taken from reference TRBV18 and TRBJ2-7): NAGVMQNPRHLVRRRGQEARLRCSPMKGHSHVYWYRQLPEEGLKFMVYLQKENIIDESGMPKERFSAEFPKEGPSILRIQQVVRGDSAAYFCASSDSRGHSYEQYFGPGTRLTVT.

The rearrangement links TRBV4-2 to TRBJ2-6; D is perhaps TRBD2 (6 bases). CDR3 length: 20 residues. The germline CDR1 and CDR2 sequences are LGHNA and YNFKEQ. Trimming cost V 6 bases and J 4 bases, with 28 bases left between them. The CDR3 loop reads CASSYPDPEGSSVGANVLTF. The CDR3 DNA sequence: TGTGCCAGCAGTTACCCCGATCCGGAGGGTTCCTCGGTCGGGGCCAACGTCCTGACTTTC.

The chain combines TRBV9 with TRBJ2-7, with 10 bases aligning to TRBD1. In germline, CDR1 is SGDLS, CDR2 YYNGEE. This CDR3 is built from 16 residues. Germline trimming cut 4 bases from V and 6 bases from J; bases unmatched to any gene: 13. The CDR3 sequence: CASSPRQGQGPGEQYF. The CDR3 DNA follows: TGTGCCAGCAGCCCACGACAGGGACAGGGGCCGGGCGAGCAGTACTTC.

This clone is a singleton in its sample. V usage is TRBV4-3 and J usage is TRBJ1-3; D might be TRBD1 (6 bases). Germline V gene lookup returns CDR1 LGHNA and CDR2 YSLEER. The CDR3 length is 16 residues. The V and J ends lost 3 bases and 0 bases respectively, with 12 bases between them. The CDR3 sequence: CASSQTGFPSGNTIYF. The CDR3 coding sequence is TGCGCCAGCAGCCAGACAGGTTTCCCCTCTGGAAACACCATATATTTT.

The rearrangement uses TRBV25-1 and TRBJ1-2; TRBD1 agrees at 8 bases. Germline CDR1 MGHDK, CDR2 SYGVNS. The CDR3 has 13 amino acids. J gave up 3 bases and V 6 bases, and 3 bases lay outside the gene matches. CDR3 sequence reads: CASSTGQDYGYTF. DNA of the CDR3: TGTGCCAGCAGCACGGGACAGGACTATGGCTACACCTTC.

The chain carries TRBV30 and TRBJ2-7; 9 bases align to TRBD1. Germline CDR1 is GTSNPN and CDR2 is SVGIG (reference sequence). The CDR3 is made up of 14 amino acids. V dropped 5 bases and J dropped 6; count of bases not matched to a gene: 11. CDR3 in DNA: TGTGCCTGGGATGAGACAGGGGGAGTTTGCGAGCAGTACTTC. It translates to CAWDETGGVCEQYF.

The chain links TRBV18 to TRBJ2-3; TRBD2 is a possible D gene (6 bases). The V and J ends lost 3 bases and 5 bases respectively, with 15 bases between them. Germline-derived CDR1 and CDR2 are KGHSH and LQKENI. The CDR3 totals 15 residues. CDR3 coding DNA: TGTGCCAGCTCACCGCCGGGCCTCGGGGGAGATACGCAGTATTTT. As protein: CASSPPGLGGDTQYF.

The rearrangement links TRBV7-3 to TRBJ2-3; 7 nucleotides align to TRBD2. Germline CDR1 SGHTA, CDR2 FQGTGA. The CDR3 has 18 residues. The V and J ends lost 1 base and 1 base, in that order; junction bases with no gene match: 11. The CDR3 sequence is CASSLNGRGGEGTDTQYF. CDR3 bases: TGTGCCAGCAGCTTAAATGGGAGGGGCGGCGAGGGCACAGATACGCAGTATTTT. The full variable domain, completed using reference TRBV7-3 and TRBJ2-3, is GAGVSQTPSNKVTEKGKYVELRCDPISGHTALYWYRQSLGQGPEFLIYFQGTGAADDSGLPNDRFFAVRPEGSVSTLKIQRTERGDSAVYLCASSLNGRGGEGTDTQYFGPGTRLTVL.

The chain links TRBV18 to TRBJ2-5; TRBD2 matches at 8 bases. The J segment lost 5 bases and the V segment lost 4 bases, leaving 9 bases of the junction unmatched. Germline values: CDR1 KGHSH, CDR2 LQKENI. The CDR3 loop spans 15 amino acids. The CDR3, as DNA: TGTGCCAGCTCACTAGGACTAGCACTAATGGAGACCCAGTACTTC. Encoded protein: CASSLGLALMETQYF. Together with reference TRBV18 and TRBJ2-5, the CDR3 gives the full variable domain: NAGVMQNPRHLVRRRGQEARLRCSPMKGHSHVYWYRQLPEEGLKFMVYLQKENIIDESGMPKERFSAEFPKEGPSILRIQQVVRGDSAAYFCASSLGLALMETQYFGPGTRLLVL.

The CDR3 here is CASTLDRESPLHF. The DNA for the CDR3 is TGTGCCAGCACCTTGGACAGGGAATCACCCCTCCACTTT. V gene TRBV19 combines with J gene TRBJ1-6; 8 bases are shared with TRBD1. Germline values: CDR1 LNHDA, CDR2 SQIVND (reference sequence). The CDR3 has 13 amino acids. V was clipped by 9 bases and J by 10 bases; unmatched bases: 8.

This clone was observed a single time. The gene calls are TRBV29-1 and TRBJ2-7; 7 bases are a match to TRBD2. V lost 5 bases to trimming and J lost 7 bases; unmatched junction nucleotides: 2. CDR1 and CDR2 (germline): SQVTM, ANQGSEA. This CDR3 has 10 residues. The CDR3 bases are TGCAGCGTTAGGGACTATGAGCAGTACTTC. This codes for CSVRDYEQYF.

This clone was seen only a few times. The V and J genes are TRBV20-1 and TRBJ1-2; TRBD1 might be the D (6 bases). This CDR3 contains 11 residues. Germline V gene lookup returns CDR1 DFQATT and CDR2 SNEGSKA (reference sequence). V gave up 4 bases and J gave up 3 bases, with 6 bases separating them. The CDR3 sequence is CSATGDYGYTF. The CDR3, as DNA: TGCAGTGCTACAGGGGACTATGGCTACACCTTC.

The rearrangement links TRBV9 to TRBJ2-1; D possibly corresponds to TRBD2 (5 bases). This CDR3 spans 12 amino acids. Germline CDR1 and CDR2: SGDLS and YYNGEE. V lost 0 bases, J lost 12 bases, and 10 bases lay in between. CDR3 bases: TGTGCCAGCAGCGTAGACGGGAAACTGCAGTTCTTC. It encodes CASSVDGKLQFF.